The rows below give T cell receptor beta chains drawn from one sample of a study of T-cell memory formation after mild COVID-19. MiXCR, applied by TCRdb to the 5' RACE reads, yields one record per CDR3 protein. The sample lists 500,000 to 650,000 distinct CDR3 sequences; about a fifth were seen once. The source material was PBMCs or a T cell subset sorted from them (not recorded which). The receptor set was obtained from an adult woman who had mild COVID-19 (a few samples of this study predate the infection). Cell type and time point are not known. Each CDR3 is given with its conserved first and last residue. A D gene is named only where the DNA matches it firmly. The size entry is marked missing in some rows and otherwise reads once, few, many or a size class.

clone size	V gene	D gene	J gene	CDR3 protein	CDR3 DNA
NA	TRBV2	TRBD2	TRBJ2-1	CASSRTSGRPNEQFF	TGTGCCAGCAGTCGGACTAGCGGGAGGCCCAATGAGCAGTTCTTC
NA	TRBV6-2/TRBV6-3	TRBD2	TRBJ2-7	CASSPRLAGFYEQYF	TGTGCCAGCAGTCCCCGACTAGCGGGATTTTACGAGCAGTACTTC
many	TRBV20-1	TRBD1	TRBJ1-3	CSARVGQGASGNTIYF	TGCAGTGCTAGAGTGGGCCAGGGGGCGTCTGGAAACACCATATATTTT
NA	TRBV6-5	NA	TRBJ1-6	CASSYQHTGYNSPLHF	TGTGCCAGCAGTTACCAGCATACCGGGTATAATTCACCCCTCCACTTT
few	TRBV12-3/TRBV12-4	NA	TRBJ2-1	CASSLKDRYNEQFF	TGTGCCAGCAGTTTAAAGGACAGATACAATGAGCAGTTCTTC
few	TRBV9	NA	TRBJ2-3	CASSVGVFADTQYF	TGTGCCAGCAGCGTAGGGGTGTTTGCAGATACGCAGTATTTT
few	TRBV5-5	NA	TRBJ1-5	CASSREFSNQPQHF	TGTGCCAGCAGTCGGGAATTTAGCAATCAGCCCCAGCATTTT
NA	TRBV7-8	NA	TRBJ1-2	CASSSFRSNGYTF	TGTGCCAGCAGCTCCTTTCGATCGAATGGCTACACCTTC
NA	TRBV7-9	NA	TRBJ2-7	CASSLVSKDRYEQYF	TGTGCCAGCAGCTTAGTCTCGAAGGACCGCTACGAGCAGTACTTC
NA	TRBV6-1	NA	TRBJ1-4	CASSSGGDNEKLFF	TGTGCCAGCAGCTCGGGCGGAGATAATGAAAAACTGTTTTTT
few	TRBV24-1	TRBD1	TRBJ2-5	CATSDLTGQGPQETQYF	TGTGCCACCAGTGATTTGACGGGACAGGGACCCCAAGAGACCCAGTACTTC
NA	TRBV7-7	TRBD2	TRBJ2-3	CASSPGGYTQYF	TGTGCCAGCAGCCCGGGGGGTTATACGCAGTATTTT
few	TRBV5-6	NA	TRBJ2-7	CASSLVSGAYEQYF	TGTGCCAGCAGCTTGGTTTCAGGGGCCTACGAGCAGTACTTC
NA	TRBV18	TRBD1	TRBJ1-5	CASSLQDRDQPQHF	TGTGCCAGCTCACTCCAGGACAGGGATCAGCCCCAGCATTTT
few	TRBV7-2	NA	TRBJ2-3	CASSGKSTDTQYF	TGTGCCAGCAGCGGAAAAAGCACAGATACGCAGTATTTT
NA	TRBV7-2	NA	TRBJ2-1	CASSTAPAGTSGSEQFF	TGTGCCAGCAGCACGGCCCCTGCCGGGACCTCAGGGAGTGAGCAGTTCTTC
few	TRBV7-2	NA	TRBJ2-5	CASTASGGRETQYF	TGTGCCAGCACCGCGAGTGGGGGTCGAGAGACCCAGTACTTC
NA	TRBV2	NA	TRBJ1-2	CASSDEQWYGYTF	TGTGCCAGCAGTGACGAACAGTGGTATGGCTACACCTTC
few	TRBV20-1	NA	TRBJ2-3	CSARDLRSDTQYF	TGCAGTGCTAGAGACCTGCGGTCAGATACGCAGTATTTT
few	TRBV7-9	NA	TRBJ1-1	CASSLAHTANTEAFF	TGTGCCAGCAGCTTAGCCCATACAGCGAACACTGAAGCTTTCTTT
NA	TRBV6-1	TRBD1	TRBJ2-3	CASLSGGQGPDTQYF	TGTGCCAGCCTTTCGGGGGGACAGGGGCCAGATACGCAGTATTTT
few	TRBV20-1	NA	TRBJ2-1	CSAELYNEQFF	TGCAGTGCTGAACTTTACAATGAGCAGTTCTTC
few	TRBV20-1	TRBD1	TRBJ1-3	CSARASNRGSGNTIYF	TGCAGTGCTAGAGCGTCGAACAGGGGATCCGGAAACACCATATATTTT
NA	TRBV9	TRBD2	TRBJ2-1	CASSVGAPGRGNEQFF	TGTGCCAGCAGCGTAGGAGCTCCCGGGCGGGGGAATGAGCAGTTCTTC
NA	TRBV30	NA	TRBJ2-1	CAKEVVHGSSEQFF	TGTGCCAAGGAAGTGGTTCATGGTTCGAGTGAGCAGTTCTTC
NA	TRBV12-3/TRBV12-4	TRBD1	TRBJ2-7	CASRPTGALSYEQYF	TGTGCCAGCAGACCTACAGGGGCCCTCTCCTACGAGCAGTACTTC
NA	TRBV7-3	TRBD2	TRBJ2-5	CASSLSSGGARETQYF	TGTGCCAGCAGCTTATCTAGCGGGGGGGCCCGGGAGACCCAGTACTTC
NA	TRBV5-4	NA	TRBJ2-2	CATFEGPNTGELFF	TGTGCCACCTTCGAGGGACCGAACACCGGGGAGCTGTTTTTT
NA	TRBV27	NA	TRBJ1-5	CASRTLRGLGNQPQHF	TGTGCCAGCAGGACTCTCAGGGGCCTCGGCAATCAGCCCCAGCATTTT
few	TRBV4-2	TRBD1	TRBJ2-2	CASSQVGQGAGELFF	TGTGCCAGCAGCCAGGTCGGACAGGGGGCCGGGGAGCTGTTTTTT
few	TRBV7-9	TRBD1	TRBJ1-1	CASSSGQVGGGEAFF	TGTGCCAGCAGCTCCGGACAGGTCGGGGGAGGTGAAGCTTTCTTT
few	TRBV12-3/TRBV12-4	NA	TRBJ1-2	CASSLGDTPNYGYTF	TGTGCCAGCAGTTTAGGGGACACTCCTAACTATGGCTACACCTTC
NA	TRBV5-3	NA	TRBJ1-2	CARALLGPALGGYTF	TGTGCCAGGGCTCTTCTCGGGCCGGCACTTGGTGGCTACACCTTC
few	TRBV9	NA	TRBJ2-3	CASSVVSANVPDTQYF	TGTGCCAGCAGCGTAGTGAGCGCCAACGTTCCAGATACGCAGTATTTT